The 17 T cell receptor beta chains below were found in one sample sequenced in a study of blood T cell repertoires in COVID-19. The data were produced by immunoSEQ multiplex PCR, yet TCRdb's version contains in-frame clones alone and is incomplete. There are 70,000 or so clones in the sample; roughly 84% occur only once, and about 11% lies in the top ten. The sequenced sample was peripheral blood. The receptors were gathered from a woman under 30 with acute or convalescent COVID-19.

The chain has TRBV4-1 and TRBJ2-3, with 11 bases identical to TRBD2. CDR1 is MGHRA, CDR2 YSYEKL, per germline. The CDR3 is 17 amino acids. The J segment lost 1 base and the V segment lost 3 bases, leaving 6 bases of the junction unmatched. The CDR3 spells CASSHFSGGARTDTQYF. In nucleotides, the CDR3 is TGCGCCAGCAGCCACTTTAGCGGGGGGGCCCGCACAGATACGCAGTATTTT.

Remarks on this clone: In the same sample, other DNA sequences code for this CDR3. The chain has TRBV5-4 and TRBJ1-2; 7 bases match TRBD1. The germline V gene encodes CDR1 SGHNT and CDR2 YYREEE (reference sequence). The CDR3 runs to 15 residues. V shed 0 bases, J shed 4 bases, and the junction held 6 bases outside the gene matches. The CDR3 is CASSLDRGQTYGYTF. CDR3 nucleotides: TGTGCCAGCAGCTTGGACAGGGGACAGACCTATGGCTACACCTTC.

The genes are TRBV7-6 and TRBJ1-4; 8 bases line up with TRBD1. The ends lost 0 bases at V and 6 bases at J; junction bases unmatched: 0. Germline assignment: CDR1 SGHVS and CDR2 FNYEAQ. CDR3 length: 14 amino acids. For the CDR3, the DNA is TGTGCCAGCAGCTTAGCGACAGGGGATGAAAAACTGTTTTTT. Residues: CASSLATGDEKLFF.

V is TRBV21-1 and J is TRBJ2-7; the listed D gene, TRBD2, was not tested against the DNA. TRBV21-1 counts as a pseudogene. This CDR3 spans 18 amino acids. Here the CDR3 DNA reads TGTGCCAGCAGCAAAGCACTGGGGACTAGCGGGAGTGCCTACGAGCAGTACTTC. Translated, it gives CASSKALGTSGSAYEQYF.

The V call is TRBV9, the J call TRBJ2-1; weak D call: TRBD2 (6 bases). The CDR3 is made up of 15 amino acids. The germline V gene encodes CDR1 SGDLS and CDR2 YYNGEE. V lost 4 bases and J 5 bases, leaving 16 bases between the germline ends. The DNA of the CDR3 is TGTGCCAGCAGCTCGTCGGGACTCCCCCACAATGAGCAGTTCTTC. It translates to CASSSSGLPHNEQFF.

This sequence joins TRBV15 and TRBJ1-6; TRBD1 agrees at 7 bases. The CDR3 length is 15 residues. With V trimmed by 4 bases and J by 9 bases, 9 bases remained unmatched. Germline CDR1 LNHNV, CDR2 YYDKDF (reference sequence). The CDR3 spells CATSITGTVGSPLHF. CDR3 DNA sequence: TGTGCCACCAGCATTACCGGGACAGTGGGTTCACCCCTCCACTTT.

In its sample, this clone was seen once. This chain joins TRBV4-1 and TRBJ1-1; TRBD1 is a possible D gene (5 bases). Per the germline V gene, CDR1 is MGHRA and CDR2 is YSYEKL. Trimming left V 4 bases short and J 7 bases short, with 16 bases between. The CDR3 length is 14 residues. The CDR3 reads CASSPEVQDVEAFF. In DNA form, the CDR3 reads TGCGCCAGCAGCCCAGAGGTACAGGACGTTGAAGCTTTCTTT.

The chain has TRBV19 and TRBJ2-2; D remains unclear. CDR3 size: 13 residues. Deletions cut 5 bases from V and 4 bases from J, with 8 bases between. CDR1 LNHDA and CDR2 SQIVND come from the germline V gene (reference sequence). CDR3 residues: CASSARGTGELFF. For the CDR3, the DNA is TGTGCCAGTAGTGCAAGAGGCACCGGGGAGCTGTTTTTT.

The rearrangement joins TRBV7-2 to TRBJ1-4; TRBD1 matches at 7 bases. The ends lost 4 bases at V and 6 bases at J; junction bases unmatched: 8. CDR3 length equals 15 residues. The germline gives CDR1 SGHTA, CDR2 FQGNSA. The CDR3 sequence: CASSSRTGLDEKLFF. The DNA for the CDR3 is TGTGCCAGCAGCTCAAGGACAGGATTAGATGAAAAACTGTTTTTT.

The genes are TRBV2 and TRBJ1-4; D is undetermined. Germline V gives CDR1 SNHLY, CDR2 FYNNEI. The CDR3 covers 14 residues. V gave up 5 bases and J gave up 4 bases, with 11 bases separating them. CDR3 sequence: CASSMRRNNEKLFF. Written as DNA, the CDR3 is TGTGCCAGCAGTATGAGGCGGAATAATGAAAAACTGTTTTTT.

The gene calls are TRBV29-1 and TRBJ1-1; D possibly corresponds to TRBD1 (5 bases). Germline CDR1 is SQVTM and CDR2 is ANQGSEA. Between the trimmed V and J ends, which lost 6 bases and 6 bases, there was a span of 20 bases. The CDR3 totals 14 residues. The CDR3 sequence: CSVRRDLKGAEAFF. The CDR3, as DNA: TGCAGCGTCCGGAGGGACCTAAAAGGCGCTGAAGCTTTCTTT.

The chain recombines TRBV30 with TRBJ2-6; the match to TRBD1 covers 9 bases. CDR3 size: 16 residues. Germline V lookup: CDR1 GTSNPN, CDR2 SVGIG (reference sequence). The V and J ends lost 7 bases and 2 bases, in that order; junction bases with no gene match: 9. In DNA form, the CDR3 reads TGTGCCTCCACCGGAACAGGGGGCCCTGGGGCCAACGTCCTGACTTTC. Protein product: CASTGTGGPGANVLTF.

The V gene is TRBV7-2, the J gene TRBJ2-3, with 10 bases aligning to TRBD2. With V trimmed by 5 bases and J by 1 base, 6 bases remained unmatched. Germline CDR1 SGHTA, CDR2 FQGNSA. The CDR3 extends over 16 amino acids. The CDR3 reads CASSARTSGGTDTQYF. The CDR3 DNA follows: TGTGCCAGCAGCGCTAGGACTAGCGGTGGCACAGATACGCAGTATTTT.

This chain links TRBV29-1 with TRBJ2-3; 10 positions match TRBD2. Losses at the gene ends were 3 bases for V and 5 bases for J; bases not matched to a gene: 11. Germline assignment: CDR1 SQVTM and CDR2 ANQGSEA. There are 16 residues in the CDR3. CDR3 loop: CSVDSLAGAFGDTQYF. The CDR3 DNA sequence: TGCAGCGTTGATTCCCTAGCGGGAGCCTTTGGAGATACGCAGTATTTT.

This sequence joins TRBV11-2 and TRBJ2-3; D is unresolved. V lost 5 bases, J lost 4 bases, and 10 bases lay in between. Germline assignment: CDR1 SGHAT and CDR2 FQNNGV. This CDR3 has 13 amino acids. In nucleotides, the CDR3 is TGTGCCAGCAGCCTTAATGGCCCAGATACGCAGTATTTT. Encoded protein: CASSLNGPDTQYF.

The rearrangement joins TRBV19 to TRBJ2-5, with D perhaps TRBD2 (6 bases). V lost 5 bases and J 10 bases, leaving 11 bases between the germline ends. This CDR3 has 11 residues. Germline V CDR1 and CDR2: LNHDA, SQIVND (reference sequence). The CDR3 here is CASSLGGRQYF. CDR3 DNA sequence: TGTGCCAGTAGTCTAGGAGGGCGCCAGTACTTC.

V is TRBV30 and J is TRBJ2-1; 7 bases fit TRBD2. There are 12 residues in the CDR3. In germline, CDR1 is GTSNPN, CDR2 SVGIG (reference sequence). With V trimmed by 0 bases and J by 10 bases, 3 bases remained unmatched. The CDR3 DNA is TGTGCCTGGAGTGTACACGGGGGGGAGCAGTTCTTC. It specifies CAWSVHGGEQFF.